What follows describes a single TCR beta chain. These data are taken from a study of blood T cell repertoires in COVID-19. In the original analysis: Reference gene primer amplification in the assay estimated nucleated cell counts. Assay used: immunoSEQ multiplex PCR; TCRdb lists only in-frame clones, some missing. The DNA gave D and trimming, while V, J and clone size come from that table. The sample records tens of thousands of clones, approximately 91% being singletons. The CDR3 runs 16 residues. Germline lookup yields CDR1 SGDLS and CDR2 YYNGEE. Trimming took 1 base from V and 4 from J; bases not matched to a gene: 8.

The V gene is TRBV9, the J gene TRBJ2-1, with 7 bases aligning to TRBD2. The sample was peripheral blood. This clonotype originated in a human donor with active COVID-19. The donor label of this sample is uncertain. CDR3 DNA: TGTGCCAGCAGCGTATTTGGAGCGGGGCAATACAATGAGCAGTTCTTC. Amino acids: CASSVFGAGQYNEQFF.